Following are 10 T cell receptor beta chains from one sample sequenced in a study of long-term antiretroviral therapy in people with HIV. The immunoSEQ assay was v3.0, run at survey level. This table comes from immunoSEQ multiplex PCR, and its TCRdb copy is limited to in-frame clones, with some not included. Seen here are tens of thousands of clones, 80% observed once, and the top ten hold roughly 5.2%. The sequences come from unsorted PBMCs, collected 3.4 years after starting antiretroviral therapy. The receptor source for this set is a man aged 25 to 40 with HIV.

The V call is TRBV4-1, the J call TRBJ2-1; 12 nucleotides line up with TRBD2. Germline V CDR1 and CDR2: MGHRA, YSYEKL. The CDR3 is 15 amino acids. The J segment lost 9 bases and the V segment lost 4 bases, leaving 7 bases of the junction unmatched. CDR3 nucleotides: TGCGCCAGCAGCCTAGGACTAGCGGGGCTGGGTGAGCAGTTCTTC. Translation: CASSLGLAGLGEQFF.

This clone was seen a few times. The V and J genes are TRBV28 and TRBJ2-7; D might be TRBD1 (7 bases). Per the germline V gene, CDR1 is MDHEN and CDR2 is SYDVKM. V lost 10 bases and J lost 4, with 20 bases in between. This CDR3 spans 14 amino acids. The CDR3 nucleotides read TGTGCCACCCTCCAGGGGGACTCCGGATACGAGCAGTACTTC. The encoded protein is CATLQGDSGYEQYF.

This clone has only one observation. This chain links TRBV11-3 with TRBJ2-2; 10 bases are a match to TRBD1. The germline V gene encodes CDR1 SGHNT and CDR2 YENEEA. This CDR3 spans 15 amino acids. V shed 9 bases and J 6 bases; nucleotides not matched to a gene: 10. In DNA form, the CDR3 reads TGTGCCAGTGAAGGGACAGGGGCGAGGGCCGGGGAGCTGTTTTTT. As protein: CASEGTGARAGELFF.

The chain links TRBV7-9 to TRBJ2-3; 12 nucleotides align to TRBD1. V lost 3 bases and J lost 5; bases outside the gene matches: 3. Germline CDR1 SEHNR, CDR2 FQNEAQ (reference sequence). The length of the CDR3 is 15 residues. The CDR3 DNA reads TGTGCCAGCAGCTTGGGACAGGGGGCGGGAGATACGCAGTATTTT. Encoded protein: CASSLGQGAGDTQYF.

The chain uses TRBV6-6 and TRBJ1-4, with 9 bases lining up with TRBD1. This CDR3 spans 14 amino acids. Trimming cost V 7 bases and J 8 bases; bases outside gene matches: 8. Germline V gives CDR1 MNHNY, CDR2 SVGAGI (reference sequence). CDR3 protein: CASMRTGAEEKLFF. The CDR3 DNA reads as TGTGCCAGCATGCGGACAGGGGCCGAGGAAAAACTGTTTTTT.

V usage is TRBV12-2 and J usage is TRBJ1-1; the D call in the table, TRBD1, was not verified against the DNA. TRBV12-2 is assigned pseudogene status. The CDR3 runs 18 residues. In DNA form, the CDR3 reads TGTGCAAGTCGCTTCGGACAGGGGCGTTGTGGGATGAACACTGAAGCTTTCTTT. Translated, it gives CASRFGQGRCGMNTEAFF.

Only one count was recorded for this clone. V and J are TRBV29-1 and TRBJ2-3, with D unclear. Trimming left V 1 base short and J 0 bases short, with 14 bases between. The CDR3 is 16 residues long. Germline V gene sequence: CDR1 SQVTM, CDR2 ANQGSEA. As DNA, the CDR3 is TGCAGCGTTGAAGGTTCCCACCACCGCAGCACAGATACGCAGTATTTT. This translates into CSVEGSHHRSTDTQYF.

The chain carries TRBV4-1 and TRBJ1-1; D not certain. Per germline, CDR1 MGHRA and CDR2 YSYEKL. This CDR3 has 16 residues. V was clipped by 1 base and J by 0 bases, with 12 bases between them. The CDR3 reads CASSQVSGKVNTEAFF. Written as DNA, the CDR3 is TGCGCCAGCAGCCAAGTATCCGGGAAGGTGAACACTGAAGCTTTCTTT.

J is TRBJ2-1 and V is TRBV6-4; 8 nucleotides align to TRBD1. The CDR3 extends over 16 amino acids. The junction had 7 bases not matched to a gene; V was cut back by 6 bases and J by 0 bases. Germline lookup yields CDR1 MRHNA and CDR2 SNTAGT. The CDR3 DNA follows: TGTGCCAGCAGCCACGAAGGACAGGGCTCCTACAATGAGCAGTTCTTC. Protein product: CASSHEGQGSYNEQFF.

The gene calls are TRBV9 and TRBJ2-7; 8 nucleotides align to TRBD2. V was clipped by 1 base and J by 5 bases; unmatched bases: 2. In germline, CDR1 is SGDLS, CDR2 YYNGEE. The length of the CDR3 is 13 residues. The CDR3 is CASSVREGDEQYF. CDR3 in DNA: TGTGCCAGCAGCGTACGGGAGGGTGACGAGCAGTACTTC.